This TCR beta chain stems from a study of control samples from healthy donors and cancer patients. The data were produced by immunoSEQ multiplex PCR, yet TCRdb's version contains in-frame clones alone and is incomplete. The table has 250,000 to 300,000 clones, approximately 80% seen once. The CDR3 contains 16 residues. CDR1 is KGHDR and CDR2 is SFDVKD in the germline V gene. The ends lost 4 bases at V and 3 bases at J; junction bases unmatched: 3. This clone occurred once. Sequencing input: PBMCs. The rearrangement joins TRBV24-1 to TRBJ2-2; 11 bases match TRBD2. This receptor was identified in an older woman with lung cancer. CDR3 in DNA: TGTGCCACCAGTGACGCGGGACTAGCGGACACCGGGGAGCTGTTTTTT. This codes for CATSDAGLADTGELFF.